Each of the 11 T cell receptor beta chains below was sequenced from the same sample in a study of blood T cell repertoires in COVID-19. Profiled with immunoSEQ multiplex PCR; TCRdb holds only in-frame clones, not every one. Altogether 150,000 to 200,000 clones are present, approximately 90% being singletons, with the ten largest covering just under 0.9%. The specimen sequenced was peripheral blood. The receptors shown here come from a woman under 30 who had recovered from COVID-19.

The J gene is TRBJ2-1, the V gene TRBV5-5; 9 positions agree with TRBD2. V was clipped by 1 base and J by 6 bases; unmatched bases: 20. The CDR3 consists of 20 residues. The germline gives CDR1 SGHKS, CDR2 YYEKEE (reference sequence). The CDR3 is CASSLLWVSASGIVTNEQFF. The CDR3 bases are TGTGCCAGCAGCTTGTTATGGGTCTCGGCTAGCGGGATAGTCACCAATGAGCAGTTCTTC.

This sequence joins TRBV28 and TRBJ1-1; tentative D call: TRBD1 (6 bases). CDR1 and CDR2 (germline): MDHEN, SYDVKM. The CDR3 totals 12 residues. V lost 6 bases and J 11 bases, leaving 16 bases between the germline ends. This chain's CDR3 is CASREQGTGAFF. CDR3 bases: TGTGCCAGCAGAGAACAGGGTACTGGGGCTTTCTTT.

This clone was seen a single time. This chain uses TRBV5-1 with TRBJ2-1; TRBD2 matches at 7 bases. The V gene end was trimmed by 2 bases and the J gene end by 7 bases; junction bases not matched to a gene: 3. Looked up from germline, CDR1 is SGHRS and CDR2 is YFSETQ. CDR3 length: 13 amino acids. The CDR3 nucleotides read TGCGCCAGCAGCTTAGTGGGGGGGAATGAGCAGTTCTTC. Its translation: CASSLVGGNEQFF.

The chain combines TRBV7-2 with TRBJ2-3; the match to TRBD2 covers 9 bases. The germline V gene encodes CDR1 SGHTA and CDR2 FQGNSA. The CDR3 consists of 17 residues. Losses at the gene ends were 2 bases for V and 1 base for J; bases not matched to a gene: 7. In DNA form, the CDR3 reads TGTGCCAGCAGCTTATTAGGTAGCGGGGGAGGCACAGATACGCAGTATTTT. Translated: CASSLLGSGGGTDTQYF.

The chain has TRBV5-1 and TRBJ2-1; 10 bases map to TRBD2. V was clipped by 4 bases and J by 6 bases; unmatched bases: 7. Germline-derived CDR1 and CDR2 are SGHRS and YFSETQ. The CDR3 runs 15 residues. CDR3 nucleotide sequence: TGCGCCAGCAGCCCCTTAGCGGGAGGATCCAATGAGCAGTTCTTC. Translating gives CASSPLAGGSNEQFF. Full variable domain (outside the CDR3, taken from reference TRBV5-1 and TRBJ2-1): KAGVTQTPRYLIKTRGQQVTLSCSPISGHRSVSWYQQTPGQGLQFLFEYFSETQRNKGNFPGRFSGRQFSNSRSEMNVSTLELGDSALYLCASSPLAGGSNEQFFGPGTRLTVL.

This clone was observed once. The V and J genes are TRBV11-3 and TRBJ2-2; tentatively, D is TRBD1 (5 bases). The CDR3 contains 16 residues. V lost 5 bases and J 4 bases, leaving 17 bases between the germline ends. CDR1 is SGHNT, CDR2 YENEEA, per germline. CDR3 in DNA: TGTGCCAGCAGCAGCCGACAGTCCGAAGGCACCGGGGAGCTGTTTTTT. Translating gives CASSSRQSEGTGELFF.

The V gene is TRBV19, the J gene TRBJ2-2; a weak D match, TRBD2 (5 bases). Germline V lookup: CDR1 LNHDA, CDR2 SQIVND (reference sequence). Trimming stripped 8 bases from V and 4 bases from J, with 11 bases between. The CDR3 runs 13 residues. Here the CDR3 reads CASFERSTGELFF. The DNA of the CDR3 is TGTGCCAGTTTTGAGCGGTCCACCGGGGAGCTGTTTTTT.

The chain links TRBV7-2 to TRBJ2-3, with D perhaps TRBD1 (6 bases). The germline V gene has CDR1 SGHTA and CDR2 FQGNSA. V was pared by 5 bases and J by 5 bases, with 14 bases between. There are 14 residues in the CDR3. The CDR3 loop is CASSPGRDKDTQYF. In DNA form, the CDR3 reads TGTGCCAGCAGCCCCGGACGGGACAAAGATACGCAGTATTTT.

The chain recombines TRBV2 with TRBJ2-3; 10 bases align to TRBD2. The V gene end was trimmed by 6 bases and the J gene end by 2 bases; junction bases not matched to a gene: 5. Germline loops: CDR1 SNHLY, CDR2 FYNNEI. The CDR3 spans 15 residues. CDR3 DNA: TGTGCCAGCAGGTTAGCGGGGGGTACCACAGATACGCAGTATTTT. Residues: CASRLAGGTTDTQYF.

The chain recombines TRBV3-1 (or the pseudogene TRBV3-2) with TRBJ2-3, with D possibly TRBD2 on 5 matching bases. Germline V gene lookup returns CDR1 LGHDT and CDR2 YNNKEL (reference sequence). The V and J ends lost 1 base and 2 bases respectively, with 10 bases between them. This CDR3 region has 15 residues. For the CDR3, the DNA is TGTGCCAGCAGCCAAGGGCGGACTTTCACAGATACGCAGTATTTT. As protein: CASSQGRTFTDTQYF.

The CDR3 DNA reads TGCAGCGTCGGTAGCGGGGGGTACAATGAGCAGTTCTTC. Its protein is CSVGSGGYNEQFF. The chain combines TRBV29-1 with TRBJ2-1, with TRBD2 matching over 10 bases. The CDR3 runs to 13 residues. The trim removed 6 bases at V and 4 bases at J, leaving 3 bases unmatched. Germline V lookup: CDR1 SQVTM, CDR2 ANQGSEA.